Shown below are 29 T cell receptor beta chains from a single sample sequenced in a study of blood T cell repertoires in COVID-19. The table came from immunoSEQ multiplex PCR; TCRdb's copy has only in-frame clones and leaves some out. Here the sample spans some 220,000 clones, around 85% being singletons. The source material was peripheral blood. These receptor sequences come from a woman aged 65 to 85 with COVID-19, enrolled during active disease.

The V and J genes are TRBV19 and TRBJ2-1; 11 bases are shared with TRBD2. In germline, CDR1 is LNHDA, CDR2 SQIVND (reference sequence). Unmatched junction bases numbered 5, after V lost 6 bases and J lost 4 bases. This CDR3 has 15 residues. DNA for the CDR3: TGTGCCAGTAGCGAAAGGACTAGCGGGTACAATGAGCAGTTCTTC. Its translation is CASSERTSGYNEQFF.

This clone was detected once. The rearrangement links TRBV19 to TRBJ1-1; possible D gene TRBD1, 5 bases. Germline-derived CDR1 and CDR2 are LNHDA and SQIVND (reference sequence). The V end was cut by 2 bases, the J end by 8 bases, with 15 bases between. The CDR3 is 14 residues long. As DNA, the CDR3 is TGTGCCAGTAGTATACGAGCACACCAGGGAGAAGCTTTCTTT. Protein product: CASSIRAHQGEAFF.

CDR3 sequence: CARSYSYEQYF. CDR3 nucleotides: TGTGCCAGAAGTTACAGCTACGAGCAGTACTTC. The rearrangement joins TRBV5-3 to TRBJ2-7; no firm D call. TRBV5-3 is an open reading frame, and its role is uncertain. This CDR3 spans 11 amino acids. V lost 5 bases, J lost 3 bases, and 6 bases lay in between.

This chain connects TRBV7-2 to TRBJ2-1, with a tentative D call TRBD2 (6 bases). V was pared by 5 bases and J by 3 bases, with 8 bases between. Germline CDR1 reads SGHTA; CDR2 reads FQGNSA. This CDR3 is built from 13 residues. CDR3 nucleotide sequence: TGTGCCAGCAGCCGACTAGTCTACAATGAGCAGTTCTTC. Translating it yields CASSRLVYNEQFF.

This chain joins TRBV21-1 and TRBJ2-5; TRBD1, the table's D call, lacks a check against the DNA. TRBV21-1 is shown as a pseudogene. This CDR3 has 16 amino acids. The CDR3 DNA follows: TGTGCCAGCACAACCCGGGACAGCGCTTGGGGAGAGACCCAGTACTTC. As protein: CASTTRDSAWGETQYF.

This clone occurred a few times. The CDR3 DNA reads TGTGCCACGTTATACAGGGGGGACTATGGCTACACCTTC. Amino acid sequence: CATLYRGDYGYTF. The V gene is TRBV24-1, the J gene TRBJ1-2, with 8 positions matching TRBD1. CDR1 is KGHDR, CDR2 SFDVKD, per germline. Germline trimming cut 10 bases from V and 3 bases from J; bases unmatched to any gene: 6. The CDR3 spans 13 residues.

Sample share makes this clone medium-sized. V is TRBV4-2 and J is TRBJ1-2; TRBD1 agrees at 8 bases. From germline, CDR1 is LGHNA and CDR2 YNFKEQ. This CDR3 spans 15 amino acids. The V gene end was trimmed by 2 bases and the J gene end by 4 bases; junction bases not matched to a gene: 6. The CDR3 bases are TGTGCCAGCAGCCAAACCGGGACAGGTATCTATGGCTACACCTTC. Translating gives CASSQTGTGIYGYTF.

This clone was observed a few times. This chain uses TRBV3-1 (or the pseudogene TRBV3-2) with TRBJ1-1; 8 bases line up with TRBD1. CDR3 length: 14 residues. Trimming at V came to 4 bases and at J to 6 bases, leaving 7 bases not matched to a gene. CDR1 and CDR2 (germline): LGHDT, YNNKEL (reference sequence). The CDR3: CASSPKAGGAEAFF. CDR3 nucleotide sequence: TGTGCCAGCAGCCCGAAAGCAGGGGGCGCTGAAGCTTTCTTT.

The table lists this clone with a count of one. The CDR3 DNA reads as TGTGCCAGCAGCTTATTCCCGGGGGATACGCAGTATTTT. It specifies CASSLFPGDTQYF. J is TRBJ2-3 and V is TRBV7-3; D is perhaps TRBD2 (5 bases). The germline CDR1 and CDR2 sequences are SGHTA and FQGTGA. This CDR3 has 13 amino acids. V shed 2 bases and J shed 6 bases, with 9 bases lying between them.

This clone was detected once. V gene TRBV5-8 combines with J gene TRBJ1-4; D remains unclear. CDR1 is SGHTS, CDR2 YDEGEE, per germline. CDR3 size: 12 residues. Between the trimmed V and J ends, which lost 4 bases and 8 bases, there was a span of 9 bases. In DNA, the CDR3 is TGTGCCAGCAGCCCGGGAGTGGAAAAACTGTTTTTT. This gives the protein CASSPGVEKLFF.

The chain links TRBV5-4 to TRBJ1-1; weak D call: TRBD1 (5 bases). Trimming removed 2 bases at V and 1 base at J, with 6 bases between. Per the germline V gene, CDR1 is SGHNT and CDR2 is YYREEE (reference sequence). This CDR3 is built from 13 residues. CDR3 DNA: TGTGCCAGCAGCTTAGGGGAGAACACTGAAGCTTTCTTT. Its translation is CASSLGENTEAFF.

The chain is built from TRBV19 and TRBJ1-3; 10 bases agree with TRBD1. The CDR3 length is 15 residues. Germline-derived CDR1 and CDR2 are LNHDA and SQIVND (reference sequence). V dropped 7 bases and J dropped 6; count of bases not matched to a gene: 9. The CDR3 DNA reads as TGTGCCAGTACTAGACAGGGGGCCTTAGTAAACACCATATATTTT. It is translated as CASTRQGALVNTIYF.

This rearrangement joins TRBV5-1 to TRBJ2-1, with D tentatively TRBD1 (6 bases). The CDR3 totals 13 residues. The V gene lost 4 bases and the J gene lost 6 bases, with 11 bases spanning the gap. Germline assignment: CDR1 SGHRS and CDR2 YFSETQ. CDR3 nucleotide sequence: TGCGCCAGCAGCCTGGACAGCCGCAATGAGCAGTTCTTC. Amino acids: CASSLDSRNEQFF.

The rearrangement joins TRBV6-5 to TRBJ1-2, with a tentative D call TRBD1 (5 bases). Between the trimmed V and J ends, which lost 5 bases and 0 bases, there was a span of 13 bases. The germline gives CDR1 MNHEY, CDR2 SVGAGI. CDR3 length: 15 amino acids. As DNA, the CDR3 is TGTGCCAGCAGTCGCGGGGGGGAGTCTAACTATGGCTACACCTTC. It is translated as CASSRGGESNYGYTF.

The chain is built from TRBV6-2 or TRBV6-3 and TRBJ1-2; 7 bases are shared with TRBD1. Germline assignment: CDR1 MNHEY and CDR2 SVGEGT. V shed 6 bases, J shed 4 bases, and the junction held 5 bases outside the gene matches. The CDR3 runs 13 residues. The CDR3 sequence: CASSTTGTYGYTF. In DNA, the CDR3 is TGTGCCAGCAGCACGACAGGGACCTATGGCTACACCTTC.

This sequence joins TRBV6-6 and TRBJ1-4, with TRBD1 as a possible D gene (5 bases). In germline, CDR1 is MNHNY, CDR2 SVGAGI (reference sequence). V lost 7 bases and J lost 3, with 15 bases in between. CDR3 length: 15 residues. The CDR3 region has the DNA TGTGCCAGCATCCAGGAGGGGTGGGCTAATGAAAAACTGTTTTTT. Translating gives CASIQEGWANEKLFF.

V usage is TRBV11-3 and J usage is TRBJ1-1; 7 bases match TRBD1. Germline loops: CDR1 SGHNT, CDR2 YENEEA. CDR3 size: 16 residues. The ends lost 0 bases at V and 6 bases at J; junction bases unmatched: 10. The CDR3 nucleotides are TGTGCCAGCAGCTTAGATGGGGGACAGCCTGGCGCTGAAGCTTTCTTT. It specifies CASSLDGGQPGAEAFF.

In the case of this clone: This specimen includes other DNA sequences encoding the same CDR3. The V call is TRBV12-3 or TRBV12-4, the J call TRBJ2-1; TRBD2 aligns across 7 bases. The CDR3 totals 13 residues. V shed 8 bases and J 8 bases; nucleotides not matched to a gene: 9. This chain's CDR3 is CASSLGEGDEQFF. CDR3 nucleotides: TGTGCCAGCTCCCTCGGGGAGGGCGATGAGCAGTTCTTC.

This sequence joins TRBV5-1 and TRBJ2-3, with 10 nucleotides matching TRBD2. The ends lost 4 bases at V and 1 base at J; junction bases unmatched: 0. The CDR3 length is 14 residues. The germline V gene encodes CDR1 SGHRS and CDR2 YFSETQ. In DNA, the CDR3 is TGCGCCAGCAGCGGGACTAGCGGCACAGATACGCAGTATTTT. Its translation is CASSGTSGTDTQYF.

The rearrangement joins TRBV12-2 to TRBJ2-1; TRBD2, as called in the table, went unchecked against the DNA. TRBV12-2 is assigned pseudogene status. The CDR3 extends over 15 amino acids. The CDR3 DNA is TGTGCAAGTCGCTCGCCGGGACTAGTGAAACATGAGCAGTTCTTC. Amino acids: CASRSPGLVKHEQFF.

V and J are TRBV7-8 and TRBJ1-1, with TRBD1 as a possible D gene (5 bases). V lost 3 bases, J lost 4 bases, and 12 bases lay in between. The CDR3 length is 14 residues. The V gene's germline CDR1 is SGHVS and CDR2 FQNEAQ. The CDR3 DNA follows: TGTGCCAGCAGCTTCCCGGGGGGAATCACTGAAGCTTTCTTT. It codes for CASSFPGGITEAFF.

The chain couples TRBV19 to TRBJ2-2; D is uncertain. This CDR3 contains 13 residues. Trimming took off 5 bases at V and 4 bases at J, with 8 bases between the two ends. The germline gives CDR1 LNHDA, CDR2 SQIVND (reference sequence). CDR3 sequence: CASSLAATGELFF. The CDR3 DNA is TGTGCCAGTAGTTTGGCGGCCACCGGGGAGCTGTTTTTT.

The V and J genes are TRBV6-2 or TRBV6-3 and TRBJ1-2; 7 bases line up with TRBD1. Germline V gene lookup returns CDR1 MNHEY and CDR2 SVGEGT. V was clipped by 5 bases and J by 6 bases; unmatched bases: 6. CDR3 length equals 13 residues. CDR3 loop: CASSKTGIHGYTF. Here the CDR3 DNA reads TGTGCCAGCAGTAAGACAGGGATCCATGGCTACACCTTC.

This sequence joins TRBV5-6 and TRBJ2-7, with 7 nucleotides matching TRBD1. Germline V CDR1 and CDR2: SGHDT, YYEEEE. V gave up 4 bases and J gave up 5 bases; unmatched junction bases: 6. The CDR3 sequence is 13 residues long. The CDR3 reads CASSPQGVNEQYF. CDR3 nucleotide sequence: TGTGCCAGCAGCCCTCAGGGGGTCAACGAGCAGTACTTC.

This clone was recorded many times. The rearrangement joins TRBV6-2 or TRBV6-3 to TRBJ1-5, with D unclear. CDR1 MNHEY and CDR2 SVGEGT come from the germline V gene. The V gene lost 2 bases and the J gene lost 5 bases, with 10 bases spanning the gap. The CDR3 is 14 residues long. As DNA, the CDR3 is TGTGCCAGCAGTTACGGCGGCCTTCATCAGCCCCAGCATTTT. It codes for CASSYGGLHQPQHF.

The V and J genes are TRBV7-2 and TRBJ2-2; 8 bases match TRBD2. Trimming removed 6 bases from V and 2 bases from J; junction bases left unmatched: 8. In germline, CDR1 is SGHTA, CDR2 FQGNSA. The CDR3 is 16 amino acids. The CDR3 loop reads CASRSPGLENTGELFF. The CDR3 coding sequence is TGTGCCAGCAGGTCGCCGGGACTAGAAAACACCGGGGAGCTGTTTTTT.

This clone occurred once. This chain's CDR3 is CASSLRDTSGNTIYF. As DNA, the CDR3 is TGTGCCAGCAGCCTCCGGGACACCTCTGGAAACACCATATATTTT. The gene calls are TRBV6-5 and TRBJ1-3, with a tentative D call TRBD1 (6 bases). CDR1 and CDR2 (germline): MNHEY, SVGAGI. V was shortened by 6 bases and J by 0 bases, with 12 bases between the two germline ends. The CDR3 is 15 residues long.

The rearrangement joins TRBV9 to TRBJ1-2; D might be TRBD1 (6 bases). Trimming stripped 3 bases from V and 1 base from J, with 13 bases between. Germline loops: CDR1 SGDLS, CDR2 YYNGEE. The CDR3 spans 15 residues. The DNA of the CDR3 is TGTGCCAGCAGCGAGACGAGGGGGTTTAACTATGGCTACACCTTC. Its protein product is CASSETRGFNYGYTF. Looking up the rest from reference TRBV9 and TRBJ1-2 gives the full variable domain: DSGVTQTPKHLITATGQRVTLRCSPRSGDLSVYWYQQSLDQGLQFLIQYYNGEERAKGNILERFSAQQFPDLHSELNLSSLELGDSALYFCASSETRGFNYGYTFGSGTRLTVV.

The chain combines TRBV14 with TRBJ1-6; D not certain. V lost 4 bases and J lost 11, with 12 bases in between. The V gene's germline CDR1 is SGHDN and CDR2 FVKESK. The CDR3 loop spans 13 amino acids. CDR3 region: CASSPTAGAPLHF. The DNA of the CDR3 is TGTGCCAGCAGCCCGACGGCCGGGGCACCCCTCCACTTT.